This T cell receptor (beta chain) was identified during a study of cytomegalovirus exposure and HLA in healthy donors. Germline V gives CDR1 SQVTM, CDR2 ANQGSEA. The ends lost 3 bases at V and 4 bases at J; junction bases unmatched: 11. The CDR3 has 16 amino acids. In the PCR, 60 Vbeta and 13 Jbeta primers were used. The repertoire was sequenced with immunoSEQ multiplex PCR; TCRdb's copy has only in-frame clones and lacks some. Its listing shows nearly 35,000 clones. This TCR was recovered from a woman aged 40 to 55 in good health and CMV-seropositive. V usage is TRBV29-1 and J usage is TRBJ2-1, with 8 bases matching TRBD1. The sample taken for sequencing was PBMCs. CDR3 loop: CSVEEPGQGSYNEQFF. CDR3 bases: TGCAGCGTTGAGGAACCAGGACAGGGATCGTACAATGAGCAGTTCTTC.